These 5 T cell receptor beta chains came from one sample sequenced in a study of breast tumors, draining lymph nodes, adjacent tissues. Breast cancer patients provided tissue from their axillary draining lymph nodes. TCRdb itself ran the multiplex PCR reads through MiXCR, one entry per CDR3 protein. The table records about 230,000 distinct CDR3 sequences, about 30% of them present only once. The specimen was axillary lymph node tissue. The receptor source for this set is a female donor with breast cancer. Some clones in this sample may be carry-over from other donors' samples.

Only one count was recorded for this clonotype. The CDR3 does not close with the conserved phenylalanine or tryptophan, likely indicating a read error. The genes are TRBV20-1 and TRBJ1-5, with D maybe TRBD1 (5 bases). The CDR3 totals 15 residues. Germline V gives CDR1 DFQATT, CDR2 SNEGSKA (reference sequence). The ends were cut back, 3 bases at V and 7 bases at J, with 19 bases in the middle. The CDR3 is CSASTSGRPNQPQHL. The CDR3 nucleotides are TGCAGTGCTAGCACATCAGGGAGACCTAACCAGCCCCAGCATCTT.

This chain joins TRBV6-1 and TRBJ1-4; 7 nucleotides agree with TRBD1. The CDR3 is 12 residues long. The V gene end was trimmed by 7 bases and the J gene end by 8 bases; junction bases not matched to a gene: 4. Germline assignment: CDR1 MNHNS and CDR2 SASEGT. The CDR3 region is CASISGGEKLFF. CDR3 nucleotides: TGTGCCAGCATTTCAGGGGGGGAAAAACTGTTTTTT.

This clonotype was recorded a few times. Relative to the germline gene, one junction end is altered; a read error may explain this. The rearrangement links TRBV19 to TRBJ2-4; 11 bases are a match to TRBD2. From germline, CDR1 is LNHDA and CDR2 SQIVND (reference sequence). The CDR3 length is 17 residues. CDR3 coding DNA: TGTGCCAGTAGTGTCTTAGCGGGAGGGAGAGCCAAAAACATTCAGTCCTTC. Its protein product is CASSVLAGGRAKNIQSF.

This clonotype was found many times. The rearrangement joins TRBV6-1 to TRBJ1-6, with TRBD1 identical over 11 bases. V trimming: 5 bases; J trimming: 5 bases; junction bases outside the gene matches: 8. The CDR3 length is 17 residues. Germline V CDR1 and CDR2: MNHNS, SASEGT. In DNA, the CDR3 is TGTGCCAGCAGTCGGGCTCGGACAGGGGGCAATAATTCACCCCTCCACTTT. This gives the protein CASSRARTGGNNSPLHF.

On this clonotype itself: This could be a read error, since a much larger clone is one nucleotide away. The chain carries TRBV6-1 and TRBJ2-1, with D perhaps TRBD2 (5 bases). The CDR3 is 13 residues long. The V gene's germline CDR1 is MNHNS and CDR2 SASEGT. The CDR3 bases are TGTGCCAGCGGTGATCGGCGGGTCAATGAGCAGTTCTTC. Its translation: CASGDRRVNEQFF.